One sample yielded the 5 T cell receptor beta chains listed below, sequenced in a study of blood T cell repertoires in COVID-19. TCRdb's copy holds only in-frame clones and misses some; the assay was immunoSEQ multiplex PCR. The table records under 200,000 clones, 70% to 90% of them present only once. The sequenced sample consisted of peripheral blood. The receptor source for this set is a woman aged 80 or older with acute or convalescent COVID-19.

The chain employs TRBV7-8 and TRBJ1-5; no reliable D call. The length of the CDR3 is 16 residues. The V and J ends lost 5 bases and 6 bases respectively, with 20 bases between them. The germline CDR1 and CDR2 sequences are SGHVS and FQNEAQ. CDR3: CASSLSGRDRSQPQHF. CDR3 sequence (DNA): TGTGCCAGCAGCCTTAGTGGCCGGGATCGGAGTCAGCCCCAGCATTTT.

The chain employs TRBV4-3 and TRBJ2-5, with 7 nucleotides matching TRBD2. The junction had 4 bases not matched to a gene; V was cut back by 1 base and J by 5 bases. The CDR3 is made up of 14 amino acids. Germline V gene lookup returns CDR1 LGHNA and CDR2 YSLEER. The CDR3: CASSQVAAGETQYF. Here the CDR3 DNA reads TGCGCCAGCAGCCAAGTCGCAGCGGGGGAGACCCAGTACTTC.

This chain connects TRBV5-6 to TRBJ1-2; TRBD1 is a possible D gene (6 bases). The CDR3 is made up of 15 amino acids. Germline V gives CDR1 SGHDT, CDR2 YYEEEE. The ends were cut back, 4 bases at V and 4 bases at J, with 17 bases in the middle. This chain's CDR3 is CASSPLQGRGYGYTF. CDR3 nucleotides: TGTGCCAGCAGCCCGCTCCAGGGGCGAGGCTATGGCTACACCTTC.

The chain carries TRBV5-6 and TRBJ1-5; weak D call: TRBD1 (6 bases). Looked up from germline, CDR1 is SGHDT and CDR2 is YYEEEE. This CDR3 has 16 amino acids. V lost 2 bases, J lost 4 bases, and 16 bases lay in between. This chain's CDR3 is CASSLNGDKRNQPQHF. The CDR3 DNA follows: TGTGCCAGCAGCTTAAATGGGGACAAGAGGAATCAGCCCCAGCATTTT.

V gene TRBV29-1 combines with J gene TRBJ1-1, with D perhaps matching TRBD1 (6 bases). Between the trimmed V and J ends, which lost 3 bases and 10 bases, there was a span of 18 bases. The CDR3 is 13 residues long. Germline CDR1 reads SQVTM; CDR2 reads ANQGSEA. The CDR3 nucleotides are TGCAGCGTTGATGGGGACACTGTGGTTGCAGCTTTCTTT. Translation gives CSVDGDTVVAAFF.